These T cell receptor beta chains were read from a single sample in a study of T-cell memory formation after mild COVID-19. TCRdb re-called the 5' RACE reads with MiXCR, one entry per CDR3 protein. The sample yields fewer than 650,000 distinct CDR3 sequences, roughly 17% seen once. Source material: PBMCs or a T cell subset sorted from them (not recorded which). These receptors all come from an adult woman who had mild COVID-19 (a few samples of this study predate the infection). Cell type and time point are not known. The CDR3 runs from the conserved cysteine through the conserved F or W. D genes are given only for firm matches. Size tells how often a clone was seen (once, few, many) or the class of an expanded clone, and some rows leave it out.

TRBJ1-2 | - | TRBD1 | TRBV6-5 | TGTGCCAGCAGTAGACAGGGGGCTGGGAACTATGGCTACACCTTC | CASSRQGAGNYGYTF
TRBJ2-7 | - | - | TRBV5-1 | TGCGCCAGCAGCCCCCCCTTGGGAACAGGGACCCCGGACGAGCAGTACTTC | CASSPPLGTGTPDEQYF
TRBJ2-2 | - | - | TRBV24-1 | TGTGCCACCAGTGAAGGGCCTAAGACCGGGGAGCTGTTTTTT | CATSEGPKTGELFF
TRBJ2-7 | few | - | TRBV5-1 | TGCGCCAGCAGCTTACAGGGAGTGTCCTACGAGCAGTACTTC | CASSLQGVSYEQYF
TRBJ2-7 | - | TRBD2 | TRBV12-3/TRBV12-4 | TGTGCCAGCAGGGGTGAGGAGCGGGGCTACGAGCAGTACTTC | CASRGEERGYEQYF
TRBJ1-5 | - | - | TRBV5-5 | TGTGCCAGCAGCTTGAAGGCAGGGAGCTTCACGGTTCAGCCCCAGCATTTT | CASSLKAGSFTVQPQHF
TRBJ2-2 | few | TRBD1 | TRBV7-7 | TGTGCGAGCGACGATGCAGGGGGCTCCGGGGAGCTGTTTTTT | CASDDAGGSGELFF
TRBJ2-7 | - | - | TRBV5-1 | TGCGCCAGCAGCCGAGCGGCAGCTCCCTCCTACGAGCAGTACTTC | CASSRAAAPSYEQYF
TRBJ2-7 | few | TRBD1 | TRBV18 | TGTGCCAGCTCAGGGAGACAGGGGCTCTCCTACGAGCAGTACTTC | CASSGRQGLSYEQYF
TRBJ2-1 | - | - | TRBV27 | TGTGCCAGCAGTTTATTACCTCAATCGAGCTCCTACAATGAGCAGTTCTTC | CASSLLPQSSSYNEQFF
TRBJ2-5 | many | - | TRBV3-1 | TGTGCCAGCAGCCCCTCCGGGAGCCTGACCCGGGTGGAGACCCAGTACTTC | CASSPSGSLTRVETQYF
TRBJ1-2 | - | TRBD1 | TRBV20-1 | TGCAGTGTTCCGACAGGGGGCCATGGCTACACCTTC | CSVPTGGHGYTF
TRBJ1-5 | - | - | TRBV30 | TGTGCCTGGGGCCGGCAGGGAGGTTATAGCAATCAGCCCCAGCATTTT | CAWGRQGGYSNQPQHF
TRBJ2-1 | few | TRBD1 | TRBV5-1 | TGCGCCAGCAGCACCGGGACAGGGAATTCCAATGAGCAGTTCTTC | CASSTGTGNSNEQFF
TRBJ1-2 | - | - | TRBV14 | TGTGCCAGCAGGCCTCAGGGATCTGGCTACACCTTC | CASRPQGSGYTF
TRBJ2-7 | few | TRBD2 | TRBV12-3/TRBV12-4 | TGTGCCAGCAGTCCGGCTTCTAGCGGCTCCCTTCTCTACGAGCAGTACTTC | CASSPASSGSLLYEQYF
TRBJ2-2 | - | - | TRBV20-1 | TGCAGTGCTCCCGGATGGCGGACCGGGGAGCTGTTTTTT | CSAPGWRTGELFF
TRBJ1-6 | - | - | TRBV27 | TGTGCCAGCAGTTCGCCCCTACGGGCAGGAAATTCACCCCTCCACTTT | CASSSPLRAGNSPLHF
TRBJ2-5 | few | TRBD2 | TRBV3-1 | TGTGCCAGCAGCCCGGCTAGCGGGGGATTCCAAGAGACCCAGTACTTC | CASSPASGGFQETQYF
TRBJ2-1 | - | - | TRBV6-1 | TGTGCCAGCATGATTAGCGGAACCTCCTACAATGAGCAGTTCTTC | CASMISGTSYNEQFF
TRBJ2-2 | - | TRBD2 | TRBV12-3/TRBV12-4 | TGTGCCAGCAGTTTTCTAGGACTAGCGGGATACGGGGAGCTGTTTTTT | CASSFLGLAGYGELFF
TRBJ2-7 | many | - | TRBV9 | TGTGCCAGCAGCGTAGGTGGTGCTGGCTACGAGCAGTACTTC | CASSVGGAGYEQYF
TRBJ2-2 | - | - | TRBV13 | TGTGCCAGCAGCTCCCAGAAGAACACCGGGGAGCTGTTTTTT | CASSSQKNTGELFF
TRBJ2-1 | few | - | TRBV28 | TGTGCCAGCAGCCATACGCTTAACAATGAGCAGTTCTTC | CASSHTLNNEQFF